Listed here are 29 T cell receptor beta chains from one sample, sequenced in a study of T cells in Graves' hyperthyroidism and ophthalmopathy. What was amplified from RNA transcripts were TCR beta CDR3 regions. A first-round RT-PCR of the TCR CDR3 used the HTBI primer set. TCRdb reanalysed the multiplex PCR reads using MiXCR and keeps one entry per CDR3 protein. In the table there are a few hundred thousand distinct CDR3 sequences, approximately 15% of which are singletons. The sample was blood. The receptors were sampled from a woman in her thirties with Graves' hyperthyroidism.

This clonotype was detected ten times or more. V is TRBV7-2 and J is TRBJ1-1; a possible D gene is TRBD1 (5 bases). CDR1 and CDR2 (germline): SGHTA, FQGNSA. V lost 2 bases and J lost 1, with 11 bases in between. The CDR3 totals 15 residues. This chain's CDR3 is CASSLIDSENTEAFF. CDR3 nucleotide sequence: TGTGCCAGCAGCTTAATTGACAGCGAGAACACTGAAGCTTTCTTT.

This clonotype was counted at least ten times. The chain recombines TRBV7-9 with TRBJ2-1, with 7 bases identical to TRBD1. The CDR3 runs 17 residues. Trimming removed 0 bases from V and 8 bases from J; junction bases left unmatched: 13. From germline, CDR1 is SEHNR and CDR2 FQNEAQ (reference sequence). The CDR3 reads CASSLAASADRVDEQFF. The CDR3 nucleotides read TGTGCCAGCAGCTTAGCGGCCTCCGCAGACAGGGTCGATGAGCAGTTCTTC.

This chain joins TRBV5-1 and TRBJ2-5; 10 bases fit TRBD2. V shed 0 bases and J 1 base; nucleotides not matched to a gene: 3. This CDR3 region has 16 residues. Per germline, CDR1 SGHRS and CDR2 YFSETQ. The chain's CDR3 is CASSLASGRRQETQYF. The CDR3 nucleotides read TGCGCCAGCAGCTTGGCTAGCGGGAGACGCCAAGAGACCCAGTACTTC.

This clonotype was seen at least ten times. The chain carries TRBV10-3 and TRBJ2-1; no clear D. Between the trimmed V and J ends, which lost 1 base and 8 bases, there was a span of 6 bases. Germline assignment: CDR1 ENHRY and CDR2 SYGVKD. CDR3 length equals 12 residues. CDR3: CAISEFLHEQFF. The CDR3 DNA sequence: TGTGCCATCAGTGAGTTCCTCCATGAGCAGTTCTTC.

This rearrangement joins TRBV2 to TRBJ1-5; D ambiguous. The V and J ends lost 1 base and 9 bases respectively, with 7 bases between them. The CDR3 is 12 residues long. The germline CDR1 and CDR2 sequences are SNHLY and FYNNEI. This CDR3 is CASSEEGSPQHF. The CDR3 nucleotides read TGTGCCAGCAGTGAAGAGGGCTCGCCCCAGCATTTT.

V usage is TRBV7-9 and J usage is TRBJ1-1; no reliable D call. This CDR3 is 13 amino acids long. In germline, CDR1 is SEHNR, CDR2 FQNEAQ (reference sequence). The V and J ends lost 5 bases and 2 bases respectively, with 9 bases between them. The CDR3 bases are TGTGCCAGCAGCCGCGGGGTCAACACTGAAGCTTTCTTT. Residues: CASSRGVNTEAFF.

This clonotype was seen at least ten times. For the CDR3, the DNA is TGCGCCAGCAGCTTGGGAAGTACTACCACCAAAAACATTCAGTACTTC. Its translation: CASSLGSTTTKNIQYF. The chain couples TRBV5-1 to TRBJ2-4, with D hard to call. This CDR3 is 16 amino acids long. With 0 bases removed from V and 2 bases from J, the gap between germline ends came to 12 bases. Germline V gene sequence: CDR1 SGHRS, CDR2 YFSETQ.

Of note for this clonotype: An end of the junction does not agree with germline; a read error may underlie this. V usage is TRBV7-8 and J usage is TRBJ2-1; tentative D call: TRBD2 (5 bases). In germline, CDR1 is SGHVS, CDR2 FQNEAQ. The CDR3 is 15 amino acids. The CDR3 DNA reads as TGTGCCAGCAGCCACCGAGGGCCCCGGGCCAATGAGCAGCTCTTC. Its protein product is CASSHRGPRANEQLF.

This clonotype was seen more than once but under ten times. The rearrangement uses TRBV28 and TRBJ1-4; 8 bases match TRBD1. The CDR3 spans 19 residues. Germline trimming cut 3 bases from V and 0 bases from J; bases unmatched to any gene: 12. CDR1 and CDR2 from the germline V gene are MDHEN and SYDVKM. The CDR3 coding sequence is TGTGCCAGCAGTTTTGGGACGGGACAGGCGACTGCAACTAATGAAAAACTGTTTTTT. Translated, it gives CASSFGTGQATATNEKLFF.

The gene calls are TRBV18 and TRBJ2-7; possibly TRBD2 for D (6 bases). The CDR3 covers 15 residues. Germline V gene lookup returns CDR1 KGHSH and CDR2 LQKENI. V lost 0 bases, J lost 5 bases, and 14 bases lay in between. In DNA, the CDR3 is TGTGCCAGCTCACCACCTGGGAGGTCTGGTGACGAGCAGTACTTC. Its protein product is CASSPPGRSGDEQYF.

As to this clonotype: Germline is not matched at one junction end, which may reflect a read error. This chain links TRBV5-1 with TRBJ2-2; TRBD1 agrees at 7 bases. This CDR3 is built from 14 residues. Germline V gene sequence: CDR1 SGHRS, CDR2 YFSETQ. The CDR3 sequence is CAGSSVQGAGELFF. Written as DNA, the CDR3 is TGCGCCGGCAGCTCTGTCCAGGGGGCCGGGGAGCTGTTTTTT.

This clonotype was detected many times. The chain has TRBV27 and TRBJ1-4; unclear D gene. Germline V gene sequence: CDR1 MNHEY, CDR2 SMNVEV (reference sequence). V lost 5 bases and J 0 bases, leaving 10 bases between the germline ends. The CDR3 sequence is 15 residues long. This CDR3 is CASSVQAATNEKLFF. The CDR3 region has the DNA TGTGCCAGCAGTGTTCAGGCGGCAACTAATGAAAAACTGTTTTTT.

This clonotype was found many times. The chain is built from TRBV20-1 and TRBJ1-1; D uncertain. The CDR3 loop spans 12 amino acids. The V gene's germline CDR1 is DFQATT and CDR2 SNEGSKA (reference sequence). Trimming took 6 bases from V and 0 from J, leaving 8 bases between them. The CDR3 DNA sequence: TGCAGTGCACCGAGCATGAACACTGAAGCTTTCTTT. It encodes CSAPSMNTEAFF.

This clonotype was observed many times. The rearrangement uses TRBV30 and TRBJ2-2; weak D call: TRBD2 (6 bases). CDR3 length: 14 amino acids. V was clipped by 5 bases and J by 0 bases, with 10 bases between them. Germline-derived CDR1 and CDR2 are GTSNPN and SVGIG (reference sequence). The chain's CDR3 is CAWVAAPNTGELFF. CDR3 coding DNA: TGTGCCTGGGTAGCGGCTCCGAACACCGGGGAGCTGTTTTTT.

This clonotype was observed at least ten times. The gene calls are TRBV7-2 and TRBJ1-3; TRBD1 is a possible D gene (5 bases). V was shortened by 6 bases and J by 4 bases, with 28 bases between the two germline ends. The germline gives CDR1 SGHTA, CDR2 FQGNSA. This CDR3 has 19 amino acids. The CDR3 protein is CASSFFRDFSSPPGNTIYF. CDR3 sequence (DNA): TGTGCCAGCAGTTTTTTCCGGGACTTCTCCTCCCCCCCCGGAAACACCATATATTTT.

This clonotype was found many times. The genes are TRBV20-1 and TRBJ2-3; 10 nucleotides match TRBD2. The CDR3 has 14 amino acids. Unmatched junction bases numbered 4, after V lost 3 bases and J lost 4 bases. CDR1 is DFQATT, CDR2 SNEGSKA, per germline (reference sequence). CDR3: CSASLAGESDTQYF. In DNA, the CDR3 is TGCAGTGCTAGCCTAGCGGGAGAGTCAGATACGCAGTATTTT.

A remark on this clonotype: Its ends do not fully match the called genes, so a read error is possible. The CDR3 sequence is CACSPGARGALSSYNEQFF. The CDR3 DNA reads as TGTGCCTGCAGTCCCGGCGCGAGGGGGGCCCTTAGCTCCTACAATGAGCAGTTCTTC. The chain combines TRBV27 with TRBJ2-1; either TRBD1 or TRBD2 may fit D (6 bases each). Per germline, CDR1 MNHEY and CDR2 SMNVEV (reference sequence). The length of the CDR3 is 19 residues.

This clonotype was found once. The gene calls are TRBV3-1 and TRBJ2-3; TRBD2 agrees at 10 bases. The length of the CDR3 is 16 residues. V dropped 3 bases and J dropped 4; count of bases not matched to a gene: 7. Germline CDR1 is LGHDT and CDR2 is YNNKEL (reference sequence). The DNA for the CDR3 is TGTGCCAGCAGCCATCTAGCGGGAGAGAGGCCAGATACGCAGTATTTT. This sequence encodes CASSHLAGERPDTQYF.

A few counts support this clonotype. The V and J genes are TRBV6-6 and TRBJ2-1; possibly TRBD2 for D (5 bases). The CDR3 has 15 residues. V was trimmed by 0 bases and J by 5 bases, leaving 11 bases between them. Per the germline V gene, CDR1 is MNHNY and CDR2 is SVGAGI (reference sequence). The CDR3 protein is CASSYSAGTNNEQFF. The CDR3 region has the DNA TGTGCCAGCAGTTACTCGGCGGGTACCAACAATGAGCAGTTCTTC.

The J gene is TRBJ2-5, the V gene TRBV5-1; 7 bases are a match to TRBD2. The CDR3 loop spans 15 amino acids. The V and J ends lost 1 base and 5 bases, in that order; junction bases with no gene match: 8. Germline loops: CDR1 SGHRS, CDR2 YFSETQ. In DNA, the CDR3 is TGCGCCAGCAGCTTGACTAGCGCCTCCGGGGAGACCCAGTACTTC. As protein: CASSLTSASGETQYF.

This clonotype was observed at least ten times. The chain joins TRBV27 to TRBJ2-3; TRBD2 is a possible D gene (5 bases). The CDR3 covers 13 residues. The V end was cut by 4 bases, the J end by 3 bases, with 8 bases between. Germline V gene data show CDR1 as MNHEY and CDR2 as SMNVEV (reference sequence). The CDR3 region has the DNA TGTGCCAGCAGTTGGACGGGGACAGATACGCAGTATTTT. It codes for CASSWTGTDTQYF.

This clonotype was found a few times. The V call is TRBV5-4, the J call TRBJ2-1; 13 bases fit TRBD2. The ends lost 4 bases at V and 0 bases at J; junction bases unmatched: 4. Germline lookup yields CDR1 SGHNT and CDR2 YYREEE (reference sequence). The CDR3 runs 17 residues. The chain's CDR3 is CASSLGLAGVSYNEQFF. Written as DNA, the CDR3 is TGTGCCAGCAGCCTCGGACTAGCGGGAGTCTCCTACAATGAGCAGTTCTTC.

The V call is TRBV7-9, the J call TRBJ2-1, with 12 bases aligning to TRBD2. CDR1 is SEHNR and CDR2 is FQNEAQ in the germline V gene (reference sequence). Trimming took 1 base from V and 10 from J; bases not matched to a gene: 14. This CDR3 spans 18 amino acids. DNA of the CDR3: TGTGCCAGCAGCTTAGGACTAGCGGGAGCTGGACCAAGGCTGGAGCAGTTCTTC. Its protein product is CASSLGLAGAGPRLEQFF.

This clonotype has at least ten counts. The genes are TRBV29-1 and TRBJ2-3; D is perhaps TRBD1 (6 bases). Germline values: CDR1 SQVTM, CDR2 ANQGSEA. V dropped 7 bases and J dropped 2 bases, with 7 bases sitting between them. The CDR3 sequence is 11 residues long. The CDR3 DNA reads TGCAGCGGGGACAACACAGATACGCAGTATTTT. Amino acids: CSGDNTDTQYF.

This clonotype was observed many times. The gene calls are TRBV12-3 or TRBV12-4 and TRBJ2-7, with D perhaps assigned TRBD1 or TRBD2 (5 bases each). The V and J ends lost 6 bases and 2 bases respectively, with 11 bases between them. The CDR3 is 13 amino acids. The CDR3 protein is CASSFRGTYEQYF. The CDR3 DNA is TGTGCCAGCAGCTTCCGGGGCACCTACGAGCAGTACTTC.

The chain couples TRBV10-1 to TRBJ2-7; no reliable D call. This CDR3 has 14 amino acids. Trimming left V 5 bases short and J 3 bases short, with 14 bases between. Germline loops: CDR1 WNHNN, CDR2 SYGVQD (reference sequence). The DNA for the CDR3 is TGCGCCAGCAGTCCTGGAGCAGCTGACTACGAGCAGTACTTC. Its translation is CASSPGAADYEQYF.

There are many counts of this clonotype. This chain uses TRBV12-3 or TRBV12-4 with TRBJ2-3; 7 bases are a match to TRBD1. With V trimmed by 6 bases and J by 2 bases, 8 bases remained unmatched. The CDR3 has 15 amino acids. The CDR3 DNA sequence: TGTGCCAGCAGGCGCGGAAGGGGGCTCACAGATACGCAGTATTTT. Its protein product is CASRRGRGLTDTQYF.

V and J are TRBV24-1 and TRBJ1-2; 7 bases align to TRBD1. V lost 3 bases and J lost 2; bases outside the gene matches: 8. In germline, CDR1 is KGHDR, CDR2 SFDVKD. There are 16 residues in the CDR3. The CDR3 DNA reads TGTGCCACCAGTGATCCTGACAGGGCGGGAAACTATGGCTACACCTTC. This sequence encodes CATSDPDRAGNYGYTF.

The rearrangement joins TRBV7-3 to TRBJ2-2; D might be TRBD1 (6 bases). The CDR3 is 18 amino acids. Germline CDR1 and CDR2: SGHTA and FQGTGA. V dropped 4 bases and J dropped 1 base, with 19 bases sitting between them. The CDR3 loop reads CASSSPSWGQMNTGELFF. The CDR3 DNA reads TGTGCCAGCAGCTCCCCTTCTTGGGGGCAGATGAACACCGGGGAGCTGTTTTTT.